This T cell receptor beta chain was identified during a study of T cells in Graves' hyperthyroidism and ophthalmopathy. Study background: Peripheral blood specimens were obtained at initial diagnosis, prior to any treatment. General study findings and limits: Among thyroid clonotypes expanded above 0.001, most also appeared in blood.

In this sample, this clonotype turned up many times. Its antigen is currently unknown. Amplified regions were TCR beta CDR3 sequences from RNA transcripts. With the HTBI primer set, the TCR CDR3 went through a first round of RT-PCR. TCRdb passed the multiplex PCR reads through MiXCR, listing each CDR3 protein once. In the table there are some 300,000 distinct CDR3 sequences, roughly 15% of which are singletons. From germline, CDR1 is SNHLY and CDR2 FYNNEI. The CDR3 is 13 amino acids. Trimming cost V 10 bases and J 2 bases, with 13 bases left between them. Hyperthyroidism in the patients, aged 18 to 65, was newly diagnosed and under 2 months in duration.

The J gene is TRBJ2-3, the V gene TRBV2; the D is unclear. This receptor was identified in a woman in her 40s with Graves' hyperthyroidism. Sequencing used blood. The CDR3, as DNA: TGTGCCACCGCGGACGGTCTCACAGATACGCAGTATTTT. Residues: CATADGLTDTQYF.